A single sample gave rise to the 3 T cell receptor beta chains below, sequenced in a study of cytomegalovirus exposure and HLA in healthy donors. The PCR had 60 Vbeta and 13 Jbeta primers. The repertoire was sequenced with immunoSEQ multiplex PCR; TCRdb's copy has only in-frame clones and lacks some. The data contain 60,000 to 75,000 clones, roughly 69% of them singletons. Sequencing was done on a sample of PBMCs. Every receptor here comes from a woman aged 45-59 years in good health and CMV-seronegative.

V usage is TRBV5-4 and J usage is TRBJ2-7; D remains unclear. The germline V and J ends were trimmed by 3 bases and 3 bases, with 4 bases remaining between them. From germline, CDR1 is SGHNT and CDR2 YYREEE (reference sequence). This CDR3 spans 11 amino acids. In DNA form, the CDR3 reads TGTGCCAGCAGCTCAAACTACGAGCAGTACTTC. Protein sequence: CASSSNYEQYF.

V gene TRBV6-6 combines with J gene TRBJ2-7; TRBD2 matches 7 bases. V shed 10 bases and J 2 bases; nucleotides not matched to a gene: 8. Germline CDR1 MNHNY, CDR2 SVGAGI (reference sequence). The CDR3 totals 13 residues. The DNA for the CDR3 is TGTGCCACCAGCGGGGTTGGGGCCTACGAGCAGTACTTC. It encodes CATSGVGAYEQYF.

The chain links TRBV5-1 to TRBJ1-4; D perhaps matches TRBD1 (5 bases). Germline assignment: CDR1 SGHRS and CDR2 YFSETQ. V was clipped by 5 bases and J by 8 bases, with 13 bases between them. The CDR3 consists of 13 residues. CDR3 nucleotides: TGCGCCAGCAGATGGACAATAGGAGAAAAACTGTTTTTT. Its translation: CASRWTIGEKLFF.